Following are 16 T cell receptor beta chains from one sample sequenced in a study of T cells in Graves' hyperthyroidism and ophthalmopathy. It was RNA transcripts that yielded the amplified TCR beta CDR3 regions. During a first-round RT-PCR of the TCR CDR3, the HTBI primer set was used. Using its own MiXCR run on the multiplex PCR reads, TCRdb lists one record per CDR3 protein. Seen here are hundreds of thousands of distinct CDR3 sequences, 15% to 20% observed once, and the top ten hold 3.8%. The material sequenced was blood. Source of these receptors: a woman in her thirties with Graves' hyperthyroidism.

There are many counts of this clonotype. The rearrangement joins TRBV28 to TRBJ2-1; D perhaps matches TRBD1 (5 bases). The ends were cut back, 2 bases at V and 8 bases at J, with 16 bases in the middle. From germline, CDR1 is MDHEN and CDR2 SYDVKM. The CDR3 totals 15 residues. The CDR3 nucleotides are TGTGCCAGCAGTTTACAAGGCAGGGTAGGGGATGAGCAGTTCTTC. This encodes CASSLQGRVGDEQFF.

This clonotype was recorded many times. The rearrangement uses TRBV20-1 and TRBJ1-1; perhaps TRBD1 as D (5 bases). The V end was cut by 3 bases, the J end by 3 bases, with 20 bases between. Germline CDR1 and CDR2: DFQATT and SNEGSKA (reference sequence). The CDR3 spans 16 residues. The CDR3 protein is CSASQGEGFKDTEAFF. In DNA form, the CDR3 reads TGCAGTGCTAGTCAGGGCGAAGGATTTAAGGACACTGAAGCTTTCTTT.

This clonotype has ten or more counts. CDR3 amino acids: CASASGRRETQYF. CDR3 DNA: TGTGCCAGCGCGTCGGGGCGCCGGGAGACCCAGTACTTC. V and J are TRBV6-1 and TRBJ2-5; D assignment may be TRBD1 or TRBD2 (5 bases each). CDR1 and CDR2 (germline): MNHNS, SASEGT. The CDR3 has 13 residues. Trimming removed 8 bases from V and 5 bases from J, with 15 bases in between.

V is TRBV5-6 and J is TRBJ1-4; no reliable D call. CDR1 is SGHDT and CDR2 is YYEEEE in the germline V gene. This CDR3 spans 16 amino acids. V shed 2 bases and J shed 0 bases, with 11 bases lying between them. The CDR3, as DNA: TGTGCCAGCAGCTTAGGTGCTAGTTCAACTAATGAAAAACTGTTTTTT. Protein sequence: CASSLGASSTNEKLFF.

CDR3 residues: CASSPGWFPGEYF. The DNA for the CDR3 is TGTGCCAGCAGCCCCGGGTGGTTCCCGGGGGAGTACTTC. The V call is TRBV11-2, the J call TRBJ2-5; a weak D match, TRBD2 (6 bases). In germline, CDR1 is SGHAT, CDR2 FQNNGV. V was shortened by 5 bases and J by 12 bases, with 19 bases between the two germline ends. The CDR3 spans 13 residues.

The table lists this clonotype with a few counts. DNA for the CDR3: TGTGCCAGCAGCTTTCAGTTGGCGAGGGGAGGCAATCAGCCCCAGCATTTT. Its protein product is CASSFQLARGGNQPQHF. The chain links TRBV7-9 to TRBJ1-5; TRBD1 is a possible D gene (5 bases). Trimming shortened V by 3 bases and J by 2 bases, and 17 bases separated the two germline ends. Germline V gives CDR1 SEHNR, CDR2 FQNEAQ (reference sequence). The CDR3 is 17 amino acids.

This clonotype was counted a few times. The CDR3 region has the DNA TGCGCCAGCAGCCAAGACCATAACACTCTATACACTGAAGCTTTCTTT. Residues: CASSQDHNTLYTEAFF. The chain combines TRBV4-1 with TRBJ1-1; unclear D gene. Trimming stripped 0 bases from V and 3 bases from J, with 14 bases between. The CDR3 spans 16 residues. Germline CDR1 is MGHRA and CDR2 is YSYEKL.

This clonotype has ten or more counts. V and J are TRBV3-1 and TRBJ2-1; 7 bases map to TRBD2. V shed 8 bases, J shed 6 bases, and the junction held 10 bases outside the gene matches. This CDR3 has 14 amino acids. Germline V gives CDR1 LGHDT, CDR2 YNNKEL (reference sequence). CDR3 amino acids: CASYGGSVGNEQFF. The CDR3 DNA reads TGTGCCAGCTACGGCGGGAGTGTTGGCAATGAGCAGTTCTTC.

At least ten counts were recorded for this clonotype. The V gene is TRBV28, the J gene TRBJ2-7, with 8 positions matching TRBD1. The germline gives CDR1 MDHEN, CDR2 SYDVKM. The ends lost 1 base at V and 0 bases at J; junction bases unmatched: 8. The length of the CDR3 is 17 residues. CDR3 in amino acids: CASSLLRDRISSYEQYF. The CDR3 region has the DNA TGTGCCAGCAGTTTATTACGGGACAGGATTTCCTCCTACGAGCAGTACTTC.

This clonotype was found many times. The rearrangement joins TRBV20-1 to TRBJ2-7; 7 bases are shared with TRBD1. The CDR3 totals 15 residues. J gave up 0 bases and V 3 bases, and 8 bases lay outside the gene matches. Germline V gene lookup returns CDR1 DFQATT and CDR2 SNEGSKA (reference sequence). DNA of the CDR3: TGCAGTGCTAGTCCGCCAGGGGGTATCTCCTACGAGCAGTACTTC. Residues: CSASPPGGISYEQYF.

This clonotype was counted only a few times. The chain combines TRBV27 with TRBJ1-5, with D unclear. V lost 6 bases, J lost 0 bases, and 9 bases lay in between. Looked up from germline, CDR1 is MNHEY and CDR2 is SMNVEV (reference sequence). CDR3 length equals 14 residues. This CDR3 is CASREVYSNQPQHF. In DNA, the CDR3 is TGTGCCAGCAGGGAGGTCTATAGCAATCAGCCCCAGCATTTT.

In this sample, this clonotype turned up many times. The CDR3 region has the DNA TGTGCCAGCAGCTTGGGGCAGCCCAGCAATCAGCCCCAGCATTTT. Its translation: CASSLGQPSNQPQHF. This chain uses TRBV7-9 with TRBJ1-5; possible D gene TRBD1, 5 bases. The germline gives CDR1 SEHNR, CDR2 FQNEAQ (reference sequence). The germline V and J ends were trimmed by 3 bases and 1 base, with 10 bases remaining between them. CDR3 length: 15 residues.

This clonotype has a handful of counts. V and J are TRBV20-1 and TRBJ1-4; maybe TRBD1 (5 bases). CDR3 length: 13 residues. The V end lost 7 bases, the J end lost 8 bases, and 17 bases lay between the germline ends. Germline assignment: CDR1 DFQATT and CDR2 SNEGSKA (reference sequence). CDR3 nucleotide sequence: TGCAGTGGTGGGACGTCCCGCTCCGAAAAACTGTTTTTT. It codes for CSGGTSRSEKLFF.

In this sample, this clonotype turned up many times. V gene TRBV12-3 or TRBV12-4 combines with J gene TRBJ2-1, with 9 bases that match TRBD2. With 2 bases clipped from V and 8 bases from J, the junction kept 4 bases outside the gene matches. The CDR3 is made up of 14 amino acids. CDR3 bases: TGTGCCAGCAGTTTAAAAGCGGGAGGCGATGAGCAGTTCTTC. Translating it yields CASSLKAGGDEQFF.

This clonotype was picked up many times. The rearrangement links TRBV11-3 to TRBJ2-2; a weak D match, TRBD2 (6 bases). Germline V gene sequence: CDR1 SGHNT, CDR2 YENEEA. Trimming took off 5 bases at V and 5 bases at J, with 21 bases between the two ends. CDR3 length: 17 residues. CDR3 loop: CASSPRQSGLPTGELFF. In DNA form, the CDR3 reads TGTGCCAGCAGCCCGCGCCAATCGGGACTCCCTACCGGGGAGCTGTTTTTT.

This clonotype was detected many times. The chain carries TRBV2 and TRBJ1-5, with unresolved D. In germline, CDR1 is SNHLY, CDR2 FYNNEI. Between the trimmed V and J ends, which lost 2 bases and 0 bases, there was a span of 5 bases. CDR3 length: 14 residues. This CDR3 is CASSELYSNQPQHF. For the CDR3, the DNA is TGTGCCAGCAGTGAACTGTATAGCAATCAGCCCCAGCATTTT.